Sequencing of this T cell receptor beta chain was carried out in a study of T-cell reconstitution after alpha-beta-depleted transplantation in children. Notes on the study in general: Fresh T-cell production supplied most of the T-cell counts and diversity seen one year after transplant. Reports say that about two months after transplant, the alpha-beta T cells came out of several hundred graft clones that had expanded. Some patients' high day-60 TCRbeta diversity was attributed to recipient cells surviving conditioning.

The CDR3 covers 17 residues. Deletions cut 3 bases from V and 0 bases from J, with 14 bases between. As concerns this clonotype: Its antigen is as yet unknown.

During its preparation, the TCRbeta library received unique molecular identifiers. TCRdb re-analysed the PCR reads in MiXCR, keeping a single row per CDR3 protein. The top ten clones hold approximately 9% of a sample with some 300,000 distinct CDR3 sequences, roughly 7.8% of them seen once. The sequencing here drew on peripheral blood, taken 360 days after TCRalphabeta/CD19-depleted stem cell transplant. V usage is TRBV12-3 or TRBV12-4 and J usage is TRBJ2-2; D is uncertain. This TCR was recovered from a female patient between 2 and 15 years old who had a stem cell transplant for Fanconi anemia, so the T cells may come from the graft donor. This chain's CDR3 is CASSFPGFASNTGELFF. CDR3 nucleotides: TGTGCCAGCAGTTTTCCGGGTTTTGCCTCGAACACCGGGGAGCTGTTTTTT.